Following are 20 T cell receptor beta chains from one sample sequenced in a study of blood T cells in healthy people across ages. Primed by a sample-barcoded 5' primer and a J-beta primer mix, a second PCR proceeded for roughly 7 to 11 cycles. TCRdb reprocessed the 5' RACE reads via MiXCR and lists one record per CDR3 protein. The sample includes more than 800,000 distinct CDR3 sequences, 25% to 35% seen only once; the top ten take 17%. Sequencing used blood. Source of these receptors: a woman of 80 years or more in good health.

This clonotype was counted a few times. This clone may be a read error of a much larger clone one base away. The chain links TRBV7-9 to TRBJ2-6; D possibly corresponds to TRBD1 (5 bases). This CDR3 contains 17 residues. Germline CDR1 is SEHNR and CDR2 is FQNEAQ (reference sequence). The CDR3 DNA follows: TGTGCCAGCAGCTTAGTTGTTACAGACTCTGGGGCCAACGTCCGGACTTTC. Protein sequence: CASSLVVTDSGANVRTF.

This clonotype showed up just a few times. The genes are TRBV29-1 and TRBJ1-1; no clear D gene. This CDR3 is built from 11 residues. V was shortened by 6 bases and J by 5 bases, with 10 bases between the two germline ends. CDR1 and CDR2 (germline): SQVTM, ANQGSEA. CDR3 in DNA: TGCAGCGTCGTGGGAAGAACTGAAGCTTTCTTT. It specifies CSVVGRTEAFF.

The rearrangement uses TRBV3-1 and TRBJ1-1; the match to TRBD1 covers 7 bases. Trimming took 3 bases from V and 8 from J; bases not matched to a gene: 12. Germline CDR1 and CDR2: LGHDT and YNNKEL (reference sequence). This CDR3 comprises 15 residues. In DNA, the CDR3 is TGTGCCAGCAGCCACCGGCCGGGACAGAGAATAGAAGCTTTCTTT. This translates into CASSHRPGQRIEAFF.

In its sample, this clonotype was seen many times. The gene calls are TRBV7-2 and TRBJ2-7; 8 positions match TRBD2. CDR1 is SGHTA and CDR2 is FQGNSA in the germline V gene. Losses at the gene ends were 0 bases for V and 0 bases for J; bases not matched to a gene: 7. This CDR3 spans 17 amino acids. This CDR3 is CASSLARGGFRSYEQYF. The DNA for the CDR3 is TGTGCCAGCAGCTTAGCGCGCGGGGGGTTCCGCTCCTACGAGCAGTACTTC.

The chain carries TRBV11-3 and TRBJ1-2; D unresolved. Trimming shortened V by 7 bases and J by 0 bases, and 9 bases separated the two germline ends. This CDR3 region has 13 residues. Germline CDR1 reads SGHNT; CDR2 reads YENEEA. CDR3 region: CASNRSSNYGYTF. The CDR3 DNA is TGTGCCAGCAACCGGAGCTCTAACTATGGCTACACCTTC.

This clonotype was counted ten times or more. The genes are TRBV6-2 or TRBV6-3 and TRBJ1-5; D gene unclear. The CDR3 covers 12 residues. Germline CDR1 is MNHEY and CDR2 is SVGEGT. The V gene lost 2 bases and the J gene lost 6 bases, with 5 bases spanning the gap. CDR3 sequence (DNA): TGTGCCAGCAGTTACACCTCTCAGCCCCAGCATTTT. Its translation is CASSYTSQPQHF.

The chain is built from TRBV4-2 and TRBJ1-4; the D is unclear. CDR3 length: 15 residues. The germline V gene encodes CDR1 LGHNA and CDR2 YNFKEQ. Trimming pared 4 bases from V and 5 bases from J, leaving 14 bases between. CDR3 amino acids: CASSPRGERNEKLFF. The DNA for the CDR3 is TGTGCCAGCAGCCCTCGCGGGGAGCGAAATGAAAAACTGTTTTTT.

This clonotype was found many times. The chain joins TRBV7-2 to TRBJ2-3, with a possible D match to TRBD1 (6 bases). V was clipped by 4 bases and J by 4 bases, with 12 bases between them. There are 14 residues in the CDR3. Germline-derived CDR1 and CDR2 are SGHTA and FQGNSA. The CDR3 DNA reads TGTGCCAGCAGCTCTTACAGGGTTTCAGATACGCAGTATTTT. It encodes CASSSYRVSDTQYF.

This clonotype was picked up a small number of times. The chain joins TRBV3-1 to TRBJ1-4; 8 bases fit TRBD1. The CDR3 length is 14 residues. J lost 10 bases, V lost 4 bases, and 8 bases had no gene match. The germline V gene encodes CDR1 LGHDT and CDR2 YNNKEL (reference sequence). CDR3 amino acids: CASSPLTGGGKLFF. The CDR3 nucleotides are TGTGCCAGCAGCCCGTTAACAGGGGGGGGAAAACTGTTTTTT.

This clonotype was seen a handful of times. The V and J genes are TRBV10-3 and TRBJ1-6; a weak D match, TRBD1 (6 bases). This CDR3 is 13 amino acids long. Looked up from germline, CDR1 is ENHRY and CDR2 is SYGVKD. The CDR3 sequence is CATRTETNSPLHF. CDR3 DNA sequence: TGTGCGACCAGGACAGAAACTAATTCACCCCTCCACTTT.

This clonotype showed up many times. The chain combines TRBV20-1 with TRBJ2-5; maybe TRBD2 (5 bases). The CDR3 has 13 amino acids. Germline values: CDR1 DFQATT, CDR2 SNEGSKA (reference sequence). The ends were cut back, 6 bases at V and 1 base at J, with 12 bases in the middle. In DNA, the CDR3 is TGCAGTGCAGGACCGGGGTCCCAAGAGACCCAGTACTTC. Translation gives CSAGPGSQETQYF.

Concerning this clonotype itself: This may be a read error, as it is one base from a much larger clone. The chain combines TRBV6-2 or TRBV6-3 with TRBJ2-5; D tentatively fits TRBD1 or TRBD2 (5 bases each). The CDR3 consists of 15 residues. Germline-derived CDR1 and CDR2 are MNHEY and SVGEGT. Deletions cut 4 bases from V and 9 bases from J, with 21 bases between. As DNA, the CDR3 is TGTGCCAGCAGTTGCTACCAGGCCGGGGACGGGGCCCAGTACTTC. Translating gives CASSCYQAGDGAQYF.

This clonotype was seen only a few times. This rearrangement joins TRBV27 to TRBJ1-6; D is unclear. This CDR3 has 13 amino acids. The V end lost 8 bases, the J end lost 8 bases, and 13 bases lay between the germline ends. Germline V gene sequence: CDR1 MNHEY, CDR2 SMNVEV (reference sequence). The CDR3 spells CASSVGGYSPLHF. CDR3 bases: TGTGCCAGCTCGGTCGGAGGTTATTCACCCCTCCACTTT.

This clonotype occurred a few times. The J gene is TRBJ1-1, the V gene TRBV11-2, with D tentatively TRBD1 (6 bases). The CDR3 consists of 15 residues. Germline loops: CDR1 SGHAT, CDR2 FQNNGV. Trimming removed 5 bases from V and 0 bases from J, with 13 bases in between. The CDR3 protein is CASSKDSNMNTEAFF. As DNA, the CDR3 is TGTGCCAGCAGCAAGGACAGTAACATGAACACTGAAGCTTTCTTT.

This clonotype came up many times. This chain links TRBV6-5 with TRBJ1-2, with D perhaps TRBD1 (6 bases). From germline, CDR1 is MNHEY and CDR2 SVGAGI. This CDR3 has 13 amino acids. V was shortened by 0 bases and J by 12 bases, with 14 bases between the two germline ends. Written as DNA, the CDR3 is TGTGCCAGCAGTTACTCAGGGGGGCCCGGTGACACCTTC. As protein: CASSYSGGPGDTF.

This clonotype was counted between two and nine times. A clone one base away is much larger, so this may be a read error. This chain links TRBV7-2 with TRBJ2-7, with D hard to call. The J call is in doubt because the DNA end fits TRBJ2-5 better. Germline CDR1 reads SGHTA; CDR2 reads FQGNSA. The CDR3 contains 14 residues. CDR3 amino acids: CASSSFPPQETQYF. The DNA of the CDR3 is TGTGCCAGCAGCTCATTTCCACCCCAAGAGACCCAGTACTTC.

DNA of the CDR3: TGTGCCAGCAGGGCATCCTGGCGGGGGGGACAGTACTTC. Translation: CASRASWRGGQYF. The chain recombines TRBV2 with TRBJ2-4; 9 positions agree with TRBD2. Germline V lookup: CDR1 SNHLY, CDR2 FYNNEI. The V gene end was trimmed by 6 bases and the J gene end by 13 bases; junction bases not matched to a gene: 10. The CDR3 totals 13 residues.

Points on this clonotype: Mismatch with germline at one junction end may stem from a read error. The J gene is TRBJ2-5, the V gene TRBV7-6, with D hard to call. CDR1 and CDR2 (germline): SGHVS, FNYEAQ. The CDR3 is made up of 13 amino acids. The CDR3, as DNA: TGTGCCAACAGCTTAGGAGTTTACAATGAGCAGTACTTC. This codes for CANSLGVYNEQYF.

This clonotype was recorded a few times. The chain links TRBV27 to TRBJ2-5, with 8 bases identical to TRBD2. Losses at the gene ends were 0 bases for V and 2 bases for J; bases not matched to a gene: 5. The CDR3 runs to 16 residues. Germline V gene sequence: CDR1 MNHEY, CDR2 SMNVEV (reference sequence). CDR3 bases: TGTGCCAGCAGTTTATCTAGGCGGGGGGTACAAGAGACCCAGTACTTC. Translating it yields CASSLSRRGVQETQYF.

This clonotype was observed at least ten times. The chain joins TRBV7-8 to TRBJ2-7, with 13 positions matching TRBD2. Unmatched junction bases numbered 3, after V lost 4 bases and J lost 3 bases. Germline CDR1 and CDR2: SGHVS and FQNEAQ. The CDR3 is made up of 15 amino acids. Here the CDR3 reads CASSSGLAGLYEQYF. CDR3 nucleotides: TGTGCCAGCAGCTCGGGACTAGCGGGGCTCTACGAGCAGTACTTC.